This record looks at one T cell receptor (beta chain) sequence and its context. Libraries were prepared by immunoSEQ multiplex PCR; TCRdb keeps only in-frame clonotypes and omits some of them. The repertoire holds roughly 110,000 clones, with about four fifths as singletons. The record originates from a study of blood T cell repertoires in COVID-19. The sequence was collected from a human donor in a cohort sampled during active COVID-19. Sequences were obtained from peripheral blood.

The CDR3 sequence is CAWSLINRYEQYF. CDR3 DNA: TGTGCCTGGAGTTTAATAAACAGATACGAGCAGTACTTC. The chain recombines TRBV30 with TRBJ2-7, with unresolved D. The germline CDR1 and CDR2 sequences are GTSNPN and SVGIG (reference sequence). Trimming removed 2 bases from V and 4 bases from J, with 12 bases in between. This CDR3 has 13 residues.